The entry that follows covers one TCR beta chain sequence. What it binds is unknown. The data are from a study of cytomegalovirus exposure and HLA in healthy donors. Study results and caveats: In a later analysis, CMV-associated beta chains were mostly HLA-associated, it appeared.

13 Jbeta primers and 60 Vbeta primers were used for the PCR. Data came from immunoSEQ multiplex PCR; TCRdb stores just in-frame clones and leaves some out. The table shows around 120,000 clones, with around 76% occurring only once. The source is a woman aged 50 to 65 in good health and CMV-seronegative. Sequencing was done on a sample of PBMCs.

The CDR3 spells CASSQFQGLNNNEQFF. Here the CDR3 DNA reads TGTGCCAGCAGCCAATTCCAAGGACTAAATAACAATGAGCAGTTCTTC. V and J are TRBV14 and TRBJ2-1; D perhaps matches TRBD2 (6 bases). V lost 2 bases and J lost 5, with 16 bases in between. Germline V gives CDR1 SGHDN, CDR2 FVKESK. The CDR3 is made up of 16 amino acids. Full variable domain (missing parts from reference TRBV14 and TRBJ2-1): EAGVTQFPSHSVIEKGQTVTLRCDPISGHDNLYWYRRVMGKEIKFLLHFVKESKQDESGMPNNRFLAERTGGTYSTLKVQPAELEDSGVYFCASSQFQGLNNNEQFFGPGTRLTVL.